The rows below give T cell receptor beta chains drawn from one sample of a study of T-cell reconstitution after alpha-beta-depleted transplantation in children. TCRdb itself ran the PCR reads through MiXCR, one entry per CDR3 protein. Here the sample spans approximately 800,000 distinct CDR3 sequences, roughly 15% being singletons. Here the sequenced sample was PBMCs, mostly from graft donor cells, taken 360 days after TCRalphabeta/CD19-depleted stem cell transplant. These receptors were obtained from a male patient between 10 and 17 years old who had a stem cell transplant for acute lymphoblastic leukemia, so the T cells may come from the graft donor. The CDR3 runs from the conserved cysteine through the conserved F or W.

V	J	CDR3
TRBV29-1	TRBJ2-5	CSVAGGGRAWYKETQYF
TRBV15	TRBJ2-5	CATSREGVETQYF
TRBV6-5	TRBJ1-1	CASSYSSQGWITEAFF
TRBV14	TRBJ2-3	CASSRRRDIATDTQYF
TRBV5-1	TRBJ2-7	CASSHKTGELSYEQYF
TRBV24-1	TRBJ2-1	CATSGYNEQFF
TRBV6-2/TRBV6-3	TRBJ2-4	CASKRPLAGGEKNIQYF
TRBV5-1	TRBJ2-1	CASQETNYNEQFF
TRBV30	TRBJ2-7	CAWRHPVYEQYF
TRBV5-1	TRBJ2-1	CASRPGLADYNEQFF
TRBV20-1	TRBJ2-7	CSALTSGSSYEQYF
TRBV20-1	TRBJ2-3	CSARKRPTDTQYF
TRBV5-1	TRBJ1-2	CASSRRAQTPVFYGYTF
TRBV5-1	TRBJ2-1	CASSLAPNHNEQFF
TRBV27	TRBJ2-1	CASSVPGQGRNEQFF
TRBV29-1	TRBJ1-2	CSVEDGLGRNYGYTF
TRBV5-6	TRBJ2-3	CASSRLAEPTDTQYF
TRBV5-1	TRBJ2-7	CASSLGKLQGVREQYF
TRBV12-3/TRBV12-4	TRBJ1-3	CASSLGGPSSGNTIYF
TRBV5-1	TRBJ2-1	CASSLRISGRATNEQFF
TRBV29-1	TRBJ2-1	CSVETGWSYNEQFF
TRBV29-1	TRBJ2-7	CSVEVAGTRPGEQYF
TRBV29-1	TRBJ2-2	CSVDDGTGSGELFF
TRBV24-1	TRBJ2-2	CATSPSGGRTGELFF
TRBV20-1	TRBJ2-5	CSAVDRAGPQETQYF
TRBV12-3/TRBV12-4	TRBJ2-5	CASSPRLAGGETQYF
TRBV5-1	TRBJ2-1	CASSFRTREQFF
TRBV6-1	TRBJ2-4	CASSQGLRLAKNIQYF
TRBV2	TRBJ2-7	CASPGRNSYEQYF
TRBV29-1	TRBJ2-4	CSVAGLAKNIQYF
TRBV20-1	TRBJ2-1	CSATLHLAGRSNEQFF
TRBV15	TRBJ2-1	CATSKASWGSSFYNEQFF
TRBV7-2	TRBJ2-1	CASSLPISGVEQFF
TRBV5-1	TRBJ1-5	CASSSEGVAQHF
TRBV29-1	TRBJ2-5	CSVETGGIETQYF
TRBV27	TRBJ2-1	CASSLSTSPLNEQFF
TRBV7-4	TRBJ2-3	CASSLVGRNISTDTQYF
TRBV21-1	TRBJ2-1	CASSEGGPLGAYNEQFF
TRBV3-1	TRBJ2-1	CASSRSGTRYLNEQFF
TRBV5-1	TRBJ2-3	CASSWGGPDTQYF
TRBV19	TRBJ2-5	CASSVLAGRGYETQYF
TRBV5-1	TRBJ1-2	CASSHTPGRWKEYGYTF
TRBV4-1	TRBJ2-7	CASSPPGTRHYEQYF
TRBV5-1	TRBJ2-1	CASSLLTMPFDEQFF
TRBV20-1	TRBJ2-3	CSARDTSSGRTDTQYF
TRBV10-2	TRBJ2-5	CASKKVTGVETQYF
TRBV5-1	TRBJ2-5	CASSLDGRPNGETQYF
TRBV7-8	TRBJ2-3	CASSWGATSTDTQYF
TRBV5-1	TRBJ2-1	CASSTPRYSGPSSYNEQFF
TRBV5-1	TRBJ2-1	CASSWDSDNEQFF
TRBV4-1	TRBJ2-4	CASSITTSPLNIQYF
TRBV6-1	TRBJ2-1	CASSEARSTGAGSSYNEQFF